This entry is about one TCR beta chain. The data belong to a study of blood T cell repertoires in COVID-19. Libraries were prepared by immunoSEQ multiplex PCR; TCRdb keeps only in-frame clonotypes and omits some of them. The repertoire includes roughly 26,000 clones, approximately 92% of them detected once, and roughly 2.8% sits in the top ten. Germline V gives CDR1 WSHSY, CDR2 SAAADI. V gave up 3 bases and J gave up 6 bases, with 12 bases separating them. CDR3 size: 14 residues. The chain combines TRBV10-2 with TRBJ1-5, with a possible D match to TRBD1 (6 bases). The TCR was taken from a human donor in a cohort sampled during active COVID-19. Sequences were obtained from peripheral blood. The CDR3 here is CASSETGSPQPQHF. The CDR3, as DNA: TGCGCCAGCAGTGAAACAGGGTCCCCTCAGCCCCAGCATTTT.